This entry concerns a single TCR beta chain. Per germline, CDR1 LNHDA and CDR2 SQIVND (reference sequence). The CDR3 covers 17 residues. Unmatched junction bases numbered 13, after V lost 7 bases and J lost 3 bases. The data belong to a study of shared clonotypes between healthy human individuals. Measured with immunoSEQ multiplex PCR; TCRdb has only the in-frame clones, and not every one. Seen here are 560,000 or so clones, approximately 96% observed once, and the top ten hold 0.095% to 0.13%. Naive CD8 cells, CD45RO-negative and positively selected for CCR7, excluded terminally differentiated effector memory CD45RA+ cells.

The V call is TRBV19, the J call TRBJ2-2, with 8 bases lining up with TRBD1. The sequence derives from a young woman in good health. The sample taken for sequencing was naive CD8+ T cells sorted from blood. CDR3 region: CASTDGKGQGYTGELFF. CDR3 nucleotides: TGTGCCAGTACTGACGGGAAAGGACAGGGATACACCGGGGAGCTGTTTTTT.